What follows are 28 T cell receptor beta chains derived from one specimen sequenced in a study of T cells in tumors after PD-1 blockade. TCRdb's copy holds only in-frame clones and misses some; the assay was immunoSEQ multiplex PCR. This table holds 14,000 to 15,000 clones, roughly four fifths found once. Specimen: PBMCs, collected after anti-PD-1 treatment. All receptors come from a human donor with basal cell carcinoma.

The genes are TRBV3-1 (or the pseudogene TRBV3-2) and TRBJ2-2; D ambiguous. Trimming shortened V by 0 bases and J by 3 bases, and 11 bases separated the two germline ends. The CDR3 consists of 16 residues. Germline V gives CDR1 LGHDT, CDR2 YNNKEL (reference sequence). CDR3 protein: CASSQDLGSDTGELFF. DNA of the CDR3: TGTGCCAGCAGCCAAGACCTGGGGTCGGACACCGGGGAGCTGTTTTTT.

CDR3 sequence (DNA): TGTGCCAGTGATGTGTATCCGGGATTGGTAGATACGCAGTATTTT. Amino acid sequence: CASDVYPGLVDTQYF. V gene TRBV2 combines with J gene TRBJ2-3; TRBD2 is a possible D gene (5 bases). The CDR3 consists of 15 residues. From germline, CDR1 is SNHLY and CDR2 FYNNEI. Trimming pared 9 bases from V and 5 bases from J, leaving 21 bases between.

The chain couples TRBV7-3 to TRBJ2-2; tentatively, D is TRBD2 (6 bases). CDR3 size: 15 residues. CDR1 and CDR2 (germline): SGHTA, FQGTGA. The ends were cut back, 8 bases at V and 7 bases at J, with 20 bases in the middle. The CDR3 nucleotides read TGTGCCAGCCGGAGGGGAGGCGAGTCGGGCGGGGAGCTGTTTTTT. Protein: CASRRGGESGGELFF.

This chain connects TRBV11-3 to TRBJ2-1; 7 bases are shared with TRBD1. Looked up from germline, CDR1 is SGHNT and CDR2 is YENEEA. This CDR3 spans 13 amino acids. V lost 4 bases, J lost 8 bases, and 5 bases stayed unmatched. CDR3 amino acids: CASSSTQGDEQFF. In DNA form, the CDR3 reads TGTGCCAGCAGCTCGACCCAGGGGGATGAGCAGTTCTTC.

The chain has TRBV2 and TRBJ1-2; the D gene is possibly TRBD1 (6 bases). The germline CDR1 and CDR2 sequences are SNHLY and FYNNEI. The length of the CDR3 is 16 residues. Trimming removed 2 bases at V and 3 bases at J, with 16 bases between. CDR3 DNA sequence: TGTGCCAGCAGTGAACGGGGTTTGGGGGGCGACTATGGCTACACCTTC. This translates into CASSERGLGGDYGYTF.

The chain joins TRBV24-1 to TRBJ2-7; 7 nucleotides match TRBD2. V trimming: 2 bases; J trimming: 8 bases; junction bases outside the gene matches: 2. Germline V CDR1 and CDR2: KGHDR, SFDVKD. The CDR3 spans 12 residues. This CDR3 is CATSDSAGQQYF. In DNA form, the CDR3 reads TGTGCCACCAGTGATTCAGCGGGGCAGCAGTACTTC.

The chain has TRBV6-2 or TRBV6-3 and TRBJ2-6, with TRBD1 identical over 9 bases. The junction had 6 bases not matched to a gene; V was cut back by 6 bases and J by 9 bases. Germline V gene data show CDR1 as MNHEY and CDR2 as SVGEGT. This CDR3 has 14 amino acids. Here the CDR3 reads CASSPTGGGNVLTF. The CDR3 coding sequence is TGTGCCAGCAGCCCAACAGGGGGCGGCAACGTCCTGACTTTC.

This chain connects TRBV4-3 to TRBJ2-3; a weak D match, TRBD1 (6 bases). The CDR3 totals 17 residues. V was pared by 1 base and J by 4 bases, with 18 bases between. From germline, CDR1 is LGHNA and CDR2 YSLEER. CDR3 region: CASSQGPGQNVPDTQYF. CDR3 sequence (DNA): TGCGCCAGCAGCCAAGGCCCGGGACAAAACGTCCCAGATACGCAGTATTTT.

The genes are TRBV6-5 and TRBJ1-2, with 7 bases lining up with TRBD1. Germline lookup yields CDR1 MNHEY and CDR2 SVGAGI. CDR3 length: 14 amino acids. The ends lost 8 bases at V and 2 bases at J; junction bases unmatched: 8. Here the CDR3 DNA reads TGTGCCAGCGCCCGGCGGGACAGAAACTATGGCTACACCTTC. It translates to CASARRDRNYGYTF.

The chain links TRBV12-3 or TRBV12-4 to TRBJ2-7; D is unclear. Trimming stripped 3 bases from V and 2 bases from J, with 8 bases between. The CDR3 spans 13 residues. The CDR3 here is CASSFLRAYEQYF. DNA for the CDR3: TGTGCCAGCAGTTTCTTAAGGGCCTACGAGCAGTACTTC.

CDR3 nucleotide sequence: TGCGCCAGCAGCTTGACTTTACTCGGGGGGGCCCGTGGCTACACCTTC. Encoded protein: CASSLTLLGGARGYTF. The chain combines TRBV5-1 with TRBJ1-2; D may be TRBD1 (6 bases). This CDR3 has 16 amino acids. Trimming shortened V by 1 base and J by 7 bases, and 20 bases separated the two germline ends. The germline gives CDR1 SGHRS, CDR2 YFSETQ.

The CDR3 here is CATSDPSSGGGETQYF. As DNA, the CDR3 is TGTGCCACCAGTGACCCCTCTAGCGGGGGGGGCGAGACCCAGTACTTC. The chain is built from TRBV24-1 and TRBJ2-5, with TRBD2 matching 12 bases. Germline trimming cut 4 bases from V and 5 bases from J; bases unmatched to any gene: 7. The germline V gene encodes CDR1 KGHDR and CDR2 SFDVKD. The CDR3 has 16 residues.

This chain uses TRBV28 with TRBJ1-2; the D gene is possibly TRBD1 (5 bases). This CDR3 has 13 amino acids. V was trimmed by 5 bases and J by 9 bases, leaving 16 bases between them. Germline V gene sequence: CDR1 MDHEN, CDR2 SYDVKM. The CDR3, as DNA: TGTGCCAGCAGTCAGTCGGGGGGGTTGAGCTACACCTTC. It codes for CASSQSGGLSYTF.

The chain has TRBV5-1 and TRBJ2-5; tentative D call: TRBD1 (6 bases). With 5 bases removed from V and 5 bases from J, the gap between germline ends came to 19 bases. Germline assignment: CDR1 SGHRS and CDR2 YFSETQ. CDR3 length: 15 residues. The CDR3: CASRRQQGPRETQYF. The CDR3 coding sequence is TGCGCCAGCAGAAGGCAACAGGGCCCAAGGGAGACCCAGTACTTC.

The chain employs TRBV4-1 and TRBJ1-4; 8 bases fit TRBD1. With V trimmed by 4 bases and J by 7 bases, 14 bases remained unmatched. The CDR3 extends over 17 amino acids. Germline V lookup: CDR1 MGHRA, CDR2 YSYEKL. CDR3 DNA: TGCGCCAGCAGCCGAACGGACAGGGAAATTTTCGGTGAAAAACTGTTTTTT. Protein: CASSRTDREIFGEKLFF.

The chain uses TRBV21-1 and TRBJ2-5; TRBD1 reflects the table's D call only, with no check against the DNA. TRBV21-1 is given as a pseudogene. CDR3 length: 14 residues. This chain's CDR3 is CASSTRQKQETQYF. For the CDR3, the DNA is TGTGCCAGCAGCACACGACAGAAACAAGAGACCCAGTACTTC.

In nucleotides, the CDR3 is TGTGCCACCAGTGATTTGCGAGGTAGCCCTCCGGCGAACACCGGGGAGCTGTTTTTT. This sequence encodes CATSDLRGSPPANTGELFF. The chain is built from TRBV24-1 and TRBJ2-2; no definite D call. V lost 0 bases and J 0 bases, leaving 16 bases between the germline ends. The germline CDR1 and CDR2 sequences are KGHDR and SFDVKD. This CDR3 is 19 amino acids long.

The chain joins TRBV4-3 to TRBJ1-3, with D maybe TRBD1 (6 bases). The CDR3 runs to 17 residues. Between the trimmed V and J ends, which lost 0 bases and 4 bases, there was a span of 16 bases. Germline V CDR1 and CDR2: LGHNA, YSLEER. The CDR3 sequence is CASSQDSAGGRGNTIYF. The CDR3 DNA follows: TGCGCCAGCAGCCAAGACAGCGCGGGGGGGCGCGGAAACACCATATATTTT.

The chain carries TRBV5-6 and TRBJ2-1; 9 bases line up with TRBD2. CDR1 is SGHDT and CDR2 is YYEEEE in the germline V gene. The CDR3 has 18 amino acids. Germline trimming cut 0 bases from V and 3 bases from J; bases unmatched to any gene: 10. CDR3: CASSLALAGGPFYNEQFF. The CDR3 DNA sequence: TGTGCCAGCAGCTTGGCTCTGGCGGGGGGGCCCTTCTACAATGAGCAGTTCTTC.

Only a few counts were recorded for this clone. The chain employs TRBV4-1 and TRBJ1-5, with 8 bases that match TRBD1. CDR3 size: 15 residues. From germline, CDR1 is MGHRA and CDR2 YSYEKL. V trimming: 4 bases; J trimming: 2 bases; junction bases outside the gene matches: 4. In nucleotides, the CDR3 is TGCGCCAGCAGCCGTATGACAGGGGGCAATCAGCCCCAGCATTTT. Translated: CASSRMTGGNQPQHF.

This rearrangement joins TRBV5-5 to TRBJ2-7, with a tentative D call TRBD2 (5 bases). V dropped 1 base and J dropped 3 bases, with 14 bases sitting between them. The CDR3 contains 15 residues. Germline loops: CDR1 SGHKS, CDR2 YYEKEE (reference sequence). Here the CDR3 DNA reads TGTGCCAGCAGCTTGCTCCGAACTAGAGACTACGAGCAGTACTTC. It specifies CASSLLRTRDYEQYF.

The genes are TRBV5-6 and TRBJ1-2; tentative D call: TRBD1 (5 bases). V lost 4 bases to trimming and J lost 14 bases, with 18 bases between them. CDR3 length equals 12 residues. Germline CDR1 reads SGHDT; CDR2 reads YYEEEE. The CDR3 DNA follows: TGTGCCAGCAGCCCCCCCGGGAGGCAGGGAACCTTC. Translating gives CASSPPGRQGTF.

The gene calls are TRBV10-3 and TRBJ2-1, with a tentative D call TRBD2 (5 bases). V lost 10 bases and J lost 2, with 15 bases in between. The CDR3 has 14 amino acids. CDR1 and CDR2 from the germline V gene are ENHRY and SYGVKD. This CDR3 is CATDRGGAYNEQFF. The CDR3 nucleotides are TGTGCCACCGACCGGGGTGGGGCCTACAATGAGCAGTTCTTC.

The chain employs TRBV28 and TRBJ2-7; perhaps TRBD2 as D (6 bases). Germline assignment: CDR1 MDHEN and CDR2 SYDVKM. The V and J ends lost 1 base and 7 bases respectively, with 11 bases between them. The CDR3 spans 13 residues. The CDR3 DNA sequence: TGTGCCAGCAGTTTATTCCACGCGGGGGAGCAGTACTTC. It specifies CASSLFHAGEQYF.

Here the CDR3 reads CASSREGGPGEKLFF. In DNA, the CDR3 is TGTGCCAGCAGCCGCGAGGGGGGGCCAGGAGAAAAACTGTTTTTT. The chain employs TRBV14 and TRBJ1-4, with a tentative D call TRBD1 (6 bases). The CDR3 consists of 15 residues. V dropped 4 bases and J dropped 8 bases, with 17 bases sitting between them. From germline, CDR1 is SGHDN and CDR2 FVKESK.

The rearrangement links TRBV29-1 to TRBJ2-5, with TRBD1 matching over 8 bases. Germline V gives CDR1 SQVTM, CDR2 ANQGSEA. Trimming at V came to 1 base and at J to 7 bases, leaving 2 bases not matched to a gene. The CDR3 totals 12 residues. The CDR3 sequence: CSVEGQGLTQYF. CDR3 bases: TGCAGCGTTGAAGGACAGGGGTTGACCCAGTACTTC.

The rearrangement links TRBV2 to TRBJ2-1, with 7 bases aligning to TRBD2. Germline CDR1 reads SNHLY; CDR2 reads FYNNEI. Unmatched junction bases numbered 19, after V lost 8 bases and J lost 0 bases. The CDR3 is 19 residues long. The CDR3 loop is CASFYGWAGEGSSYNEQFF. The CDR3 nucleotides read TGTGCCAGCTTTTATGGGTGGGCGGGGGAGGGGAGCTCCTACAATGAGCAGTTCTTC.

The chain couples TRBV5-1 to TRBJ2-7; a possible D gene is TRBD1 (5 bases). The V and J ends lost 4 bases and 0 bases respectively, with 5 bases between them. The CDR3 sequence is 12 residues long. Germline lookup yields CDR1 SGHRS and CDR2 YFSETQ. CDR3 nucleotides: TGCGCCAGCAGCGACAGCTCCTACGAGCAGTACTTC. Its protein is CASSDSSYEQYF.